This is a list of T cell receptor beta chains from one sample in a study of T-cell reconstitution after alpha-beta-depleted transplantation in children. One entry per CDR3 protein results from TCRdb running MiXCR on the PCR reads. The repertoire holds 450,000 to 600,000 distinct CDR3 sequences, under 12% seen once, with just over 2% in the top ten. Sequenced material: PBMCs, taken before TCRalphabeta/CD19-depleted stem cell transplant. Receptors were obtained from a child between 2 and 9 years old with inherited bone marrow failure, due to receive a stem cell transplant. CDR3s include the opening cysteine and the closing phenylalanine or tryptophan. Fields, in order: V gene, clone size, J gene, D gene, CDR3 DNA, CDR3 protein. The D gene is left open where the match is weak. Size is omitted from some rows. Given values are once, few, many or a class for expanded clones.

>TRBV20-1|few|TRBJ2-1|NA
TGCAGTGCTAGAGATCGACCCCGGAACAATGAGCAGTTCTTC
CSARDRPRNNEQFF
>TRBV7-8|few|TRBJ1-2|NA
TGTGCCAGCAGCTTAGCAGGGCACTCCACCCCCGGCTACACCTTC
CASSLAGHSTPGYTF
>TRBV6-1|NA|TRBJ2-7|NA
TGTGCCAGCGTGGGCCCGATCGCATACGAGAAGTACTTC
CASVGPIAYEKYF
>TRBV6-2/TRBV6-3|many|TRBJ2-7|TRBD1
TGTGCCAGCAGTTCCGTCGGACAGGGGTCCTACGAGCAGTACTTC
CASSSVGQGSYEQYF
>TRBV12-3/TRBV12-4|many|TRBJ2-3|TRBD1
TGTGCCAGCAGTCCCTCCGGACAGGGAGCAGATACGCAGTATTTT
CASSPSGQGADTQYF
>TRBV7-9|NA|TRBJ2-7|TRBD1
TGTGCCAGCAGCTTACTCTTGGACAGGGGATCCTACGAGCAGTACTTC
CASSLLLDRGSYEQYF
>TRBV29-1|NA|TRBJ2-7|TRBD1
TGCAGCGTGGAACGTTCAGGGGGCTACGAGCAGTACTTC
CSVERSGGYEQYF
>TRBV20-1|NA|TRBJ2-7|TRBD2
TGCAGTGCTAGAGTTCGCAGGCTAGCGGGTCCTGGGGCCTACGAGCAGTACTTC
CSARVRRLAGPGAYEQYF
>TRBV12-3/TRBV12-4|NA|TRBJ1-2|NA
TGTGCCAGCAGTTTTGTGGGTTATGGCTACACCTTC
CASSFVGYGYTF
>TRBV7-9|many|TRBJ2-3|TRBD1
TGTGCCAGCAGCTTAAAGGACAGGCCTTGGGATACGCAGTATTTT
CASSLKDRPWDTQYF
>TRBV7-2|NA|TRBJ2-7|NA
TGTGCCAGCAGCTTGATGGCCACAGCCTCCTACGAGCAGTACTTC
CASSLMATASYEQYF
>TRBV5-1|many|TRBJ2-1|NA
TGCGCCAGCAGCCAATATGGGACTTATAACAATGAGCAGTTCTTC
CASSQYGTYNNEQFF
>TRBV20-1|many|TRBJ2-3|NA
TGCAGTGCTAGATCAGTGAGCACAGATACGCAGTATTTT
CSARSVSTDTQYF
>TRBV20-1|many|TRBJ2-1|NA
TGCAGTGCTAGAGATCTAATCCGGGAAGATCGGAATGAGCAGTTCTTC
CSARDLIREDRNEQFF